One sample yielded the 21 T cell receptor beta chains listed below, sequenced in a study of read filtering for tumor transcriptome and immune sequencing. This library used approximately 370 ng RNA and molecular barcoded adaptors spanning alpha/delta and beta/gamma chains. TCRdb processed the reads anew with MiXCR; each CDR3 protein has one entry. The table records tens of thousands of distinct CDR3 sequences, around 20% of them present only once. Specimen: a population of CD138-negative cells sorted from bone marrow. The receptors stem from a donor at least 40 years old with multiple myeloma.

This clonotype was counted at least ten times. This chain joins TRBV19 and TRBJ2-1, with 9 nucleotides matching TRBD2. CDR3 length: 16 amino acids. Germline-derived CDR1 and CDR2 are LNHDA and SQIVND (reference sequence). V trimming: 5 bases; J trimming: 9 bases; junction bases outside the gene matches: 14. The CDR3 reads CASSLSGTSSVGEQFF. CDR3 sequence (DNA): TGTGCCAGTAGTCTTAGCGGGACTAGCAGCGTTGGTGAGCAGTTCTTC.

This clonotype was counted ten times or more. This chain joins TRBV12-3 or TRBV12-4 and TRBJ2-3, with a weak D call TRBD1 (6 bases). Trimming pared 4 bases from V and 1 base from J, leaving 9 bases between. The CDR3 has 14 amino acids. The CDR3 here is CASSSGVRTDTQYF. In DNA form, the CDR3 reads TGTGCCAGCAGTTCAGGGGTTCGCACAGATACGCAGTATTTT.

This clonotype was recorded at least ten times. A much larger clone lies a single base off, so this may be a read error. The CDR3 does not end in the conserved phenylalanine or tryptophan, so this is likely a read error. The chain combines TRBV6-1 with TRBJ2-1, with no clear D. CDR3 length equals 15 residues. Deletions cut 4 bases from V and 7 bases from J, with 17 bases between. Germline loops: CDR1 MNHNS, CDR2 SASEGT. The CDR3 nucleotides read TGTGCCAGCAGTGCGGGTAAGACTCGGAGAAATGAGCAGTTCCTC. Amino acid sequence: CASSAGKTRRNEQFL.

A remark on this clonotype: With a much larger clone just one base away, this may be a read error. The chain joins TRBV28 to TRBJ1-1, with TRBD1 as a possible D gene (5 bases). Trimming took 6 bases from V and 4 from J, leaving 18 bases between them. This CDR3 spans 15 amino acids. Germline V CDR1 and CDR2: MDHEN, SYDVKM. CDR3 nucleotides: TGTGCCAGCAGCGGGGGAGGGACCATCGGCACTGAAGCTTTCTTT. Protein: CASSGGGTIGTEAFF.

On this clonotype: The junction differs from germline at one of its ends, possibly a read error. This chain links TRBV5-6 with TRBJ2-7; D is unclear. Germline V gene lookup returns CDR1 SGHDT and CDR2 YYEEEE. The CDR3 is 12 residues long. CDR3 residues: CASSASSHEQYF. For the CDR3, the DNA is TGTGCCAGCAGCGCGAGCTCCCACGAGCAGTACTTC.

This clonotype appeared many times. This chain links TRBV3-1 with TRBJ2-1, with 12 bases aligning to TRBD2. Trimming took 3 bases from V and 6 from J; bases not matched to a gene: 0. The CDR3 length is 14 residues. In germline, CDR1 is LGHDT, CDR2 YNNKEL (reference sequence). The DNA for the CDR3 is TGTGCCAGCAGCCAGACTAGCGGGAGCAATGAGCAGTTCTTC. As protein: CASSQTSGSNEQFF.

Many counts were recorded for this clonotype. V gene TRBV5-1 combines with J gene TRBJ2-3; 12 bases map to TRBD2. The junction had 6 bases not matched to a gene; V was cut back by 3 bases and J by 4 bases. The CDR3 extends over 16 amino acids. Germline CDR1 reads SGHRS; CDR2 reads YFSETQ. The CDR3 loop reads CASSSLAGGTPDTQYF. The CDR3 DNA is TGCGCCAGCAGCTCCCTAGCGGGAGGGACGCCAGATACGCAGTATTTT.

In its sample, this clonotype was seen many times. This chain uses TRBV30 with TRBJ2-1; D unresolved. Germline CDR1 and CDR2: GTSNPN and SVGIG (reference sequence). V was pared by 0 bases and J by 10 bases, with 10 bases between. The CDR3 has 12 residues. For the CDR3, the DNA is TGTGCCTGGAGTGTAAGCGCGGACGAGCAGTTCTTC. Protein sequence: CAWSVSADEQFF. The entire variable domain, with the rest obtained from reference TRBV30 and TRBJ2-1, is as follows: SQTIHQWPATLVQPVGSPLSLECTVEGTSNPNLYWYRQAAGRGLQLLFYSVGIGQISSEVPQNLSASRPQDRQFILSSKKLLLSDSGFYLCAWSVSADEQFFGPGTRLTVL.

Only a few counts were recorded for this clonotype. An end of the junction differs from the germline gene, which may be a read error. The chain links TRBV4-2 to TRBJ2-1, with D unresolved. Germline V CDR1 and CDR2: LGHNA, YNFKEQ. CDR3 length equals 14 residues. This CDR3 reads CASSQVSGFNEQFF. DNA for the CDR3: TGCGCCAGCAGCCAAGTATCCGGGTTTAATGAGCAGTTCTTC.

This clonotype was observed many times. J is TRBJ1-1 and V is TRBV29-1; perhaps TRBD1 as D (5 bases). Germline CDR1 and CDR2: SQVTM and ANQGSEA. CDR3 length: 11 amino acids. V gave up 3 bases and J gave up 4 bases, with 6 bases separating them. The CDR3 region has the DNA TGCAGCGTTGACGGGGGCACTGAAGCTTTCTTT. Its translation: CSVDGGTEAFF.

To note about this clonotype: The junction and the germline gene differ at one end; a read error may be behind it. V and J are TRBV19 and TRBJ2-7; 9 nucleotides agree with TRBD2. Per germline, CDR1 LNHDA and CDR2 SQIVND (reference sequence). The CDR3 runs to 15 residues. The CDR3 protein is CAGSMGLAGKGEQYF. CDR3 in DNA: TGTGCCGGTAGTATGGGCCTAGCGGGAAAAGGCGAGCAGTACTTC.

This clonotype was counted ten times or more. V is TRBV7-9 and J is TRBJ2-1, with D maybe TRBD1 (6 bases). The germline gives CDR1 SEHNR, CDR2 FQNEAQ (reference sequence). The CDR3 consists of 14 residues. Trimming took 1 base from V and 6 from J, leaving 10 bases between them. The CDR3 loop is CASSLGDILNEQFF. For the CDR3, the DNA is TGTGCCAGCAGCTTAGGGGACATCCTCAATGAGCAGTTCTTC. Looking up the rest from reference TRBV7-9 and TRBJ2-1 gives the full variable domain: DTGVSQNPRHKITKRGQNVTFRCDPISEHNRLYWYRQTLGQGPEFLTYFQNEAQLEKSRLLSDRFSAERPKGSFSTLEIQRTEQGDSAMYLCASSLGDILNEQFFGPGTRLTVL.

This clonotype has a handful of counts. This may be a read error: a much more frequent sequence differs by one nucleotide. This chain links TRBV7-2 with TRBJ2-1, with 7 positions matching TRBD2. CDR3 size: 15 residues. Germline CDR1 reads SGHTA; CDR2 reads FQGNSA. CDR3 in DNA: TGTGCCAGCGGCTTAGTTCCAGCGGGGTACAATGAGCAGTTCTTC. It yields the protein CASGLVPAGYNEQFF.

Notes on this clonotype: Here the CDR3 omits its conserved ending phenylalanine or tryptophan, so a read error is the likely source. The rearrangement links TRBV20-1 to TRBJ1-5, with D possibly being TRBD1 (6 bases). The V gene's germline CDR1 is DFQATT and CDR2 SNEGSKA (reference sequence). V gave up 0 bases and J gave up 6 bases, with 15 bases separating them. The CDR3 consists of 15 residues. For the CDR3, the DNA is TGCAGTGCTAGAGATGGGGGCGGTGGTAGTCAGCCCCAGCATCTT. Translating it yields CSARDGGGGSQPQHL.

The DNA of the CDR3 is TGCAGCGCGAACCTCGGGACATTCTCCTACGAGCAGTACTTC. Its translation: CSANLGTFSYEQYF. V usage is TRBV29-1 and J usage is TRBJ2-7; tentative D call: TRBD1 (6 bases). CDR3 size: 14 residues. V gave up 7 bases and J gave up 0 bases, with 16 bases separating them. Germline V gene sequence: CDR1 SQVTM, CDR2 ANQGSEA.

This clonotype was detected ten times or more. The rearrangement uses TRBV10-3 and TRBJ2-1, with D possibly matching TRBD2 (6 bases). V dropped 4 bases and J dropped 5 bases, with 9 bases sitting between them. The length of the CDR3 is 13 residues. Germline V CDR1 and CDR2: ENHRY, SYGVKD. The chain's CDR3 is CAISGLGNNEQFF. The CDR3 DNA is TGTGCCATCAGTGGACTAGGGAACAATGAGCAGTTCTTC.

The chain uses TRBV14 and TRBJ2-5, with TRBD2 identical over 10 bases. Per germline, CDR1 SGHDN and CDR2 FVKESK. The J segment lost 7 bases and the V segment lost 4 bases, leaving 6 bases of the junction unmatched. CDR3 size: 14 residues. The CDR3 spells CASSPLGLAVTQYF. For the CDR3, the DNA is TGTGCCAGCAGCCCCCTCGGACTAGCGGTGACCCAGTACTTC.

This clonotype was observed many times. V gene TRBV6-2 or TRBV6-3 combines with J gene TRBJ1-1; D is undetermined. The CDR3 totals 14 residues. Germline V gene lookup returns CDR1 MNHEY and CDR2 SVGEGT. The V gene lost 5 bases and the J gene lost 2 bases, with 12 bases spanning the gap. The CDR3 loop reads CASSQDRGNTEAFF. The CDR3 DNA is TGTGCCAGCAGTCAAGACCGGGGAAACACTGAAGCTTTCTTT.

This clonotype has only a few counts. CDR3 sequence: CASSTRTGRGHQPQHF. CDR3 DNA: TGTGCCAGCAGTACGAGGACAGGGCGAGGTCATCAGCCCCAGCATTTT. This chain uses TRBV12-3 or TRBV12-4 with TRBJ1-5; 8 bases are shared with TRBD1. The V gene end was trimmed by 5 bases and the J gene end by 5 bases; junction bases not matched to a gene: 11. The CDR3 is 16 amino acids.

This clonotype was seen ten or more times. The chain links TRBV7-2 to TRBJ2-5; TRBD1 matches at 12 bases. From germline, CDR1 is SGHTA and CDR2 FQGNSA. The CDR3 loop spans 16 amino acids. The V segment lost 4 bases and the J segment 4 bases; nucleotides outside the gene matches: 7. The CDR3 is CASSSRGQGARETQYF. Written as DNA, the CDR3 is TGTGCCAGCAGCTCCCGGGGACAGGGGGCGCGAGAGACCCAGTACTTC.

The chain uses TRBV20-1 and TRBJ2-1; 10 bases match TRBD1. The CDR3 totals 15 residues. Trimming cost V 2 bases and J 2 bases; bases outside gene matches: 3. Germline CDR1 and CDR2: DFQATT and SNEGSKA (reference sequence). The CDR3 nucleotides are TGCAGTGCTAGACCGACAGGGGGCCCCTACAATGAGCAGTTCTTC. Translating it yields CSARPTGGPYNEQFF.